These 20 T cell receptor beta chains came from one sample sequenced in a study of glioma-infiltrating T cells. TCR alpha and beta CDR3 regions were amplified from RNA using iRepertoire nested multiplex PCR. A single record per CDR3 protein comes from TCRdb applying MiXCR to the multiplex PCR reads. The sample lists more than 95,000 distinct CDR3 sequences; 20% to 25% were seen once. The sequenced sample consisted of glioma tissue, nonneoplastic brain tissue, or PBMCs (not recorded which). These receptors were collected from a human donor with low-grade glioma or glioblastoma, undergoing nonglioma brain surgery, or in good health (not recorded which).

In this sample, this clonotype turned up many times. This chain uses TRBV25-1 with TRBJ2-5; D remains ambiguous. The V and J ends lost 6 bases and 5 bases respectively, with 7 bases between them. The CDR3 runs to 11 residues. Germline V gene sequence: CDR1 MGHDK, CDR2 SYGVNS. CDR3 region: CASREEETQYF. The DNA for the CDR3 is TGTGCCAGCAGAGAGGAGGAGACCCAGTACTTC.

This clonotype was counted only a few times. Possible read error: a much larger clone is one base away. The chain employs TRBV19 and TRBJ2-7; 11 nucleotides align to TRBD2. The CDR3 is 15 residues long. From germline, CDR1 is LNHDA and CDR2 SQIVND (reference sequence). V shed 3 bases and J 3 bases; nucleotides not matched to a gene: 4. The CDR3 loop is CASSILLAGVYEQYF. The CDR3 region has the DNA TGTGCCAGTAGTATTCTACTAGCGGGAGTCTACGAGCAGTACTTC. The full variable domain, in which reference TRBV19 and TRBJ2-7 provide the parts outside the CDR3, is DGGITQSPKYLFRKEGQNVTLSCEQNLNHDAMYWYRQDPGQGLRLIYYSQIVNDFQKGDIAEGYSVSREKKESFPLTVTSAQKNPTAFYLCASSILLAGVYEQYFGPGTRLTVT.

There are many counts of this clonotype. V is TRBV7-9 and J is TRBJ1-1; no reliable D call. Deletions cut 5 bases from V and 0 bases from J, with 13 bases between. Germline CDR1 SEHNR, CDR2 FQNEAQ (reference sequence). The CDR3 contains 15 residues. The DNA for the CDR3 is TGTGCCAGCAGCCCTTATCTCGGTGTGAACACTGAAGCTTTCTTT. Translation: CASSPYLGVNTEAFF.

This chain's CDR3 is CASSSPGGSDTQYF. The CDR3 nucleotides read TGCGCCAGCAGCTCTCCTGGGGGTTCAGATACGCAGTATTTT. J is TRBJ2-3 and V is TRBV5-1; possibly TRBD1 or TRBD2 for D (5 bases each). Germline assignment: CDR1 SGHRS and CDR2 YFSETQ. The CDR3 runs to 14 residues. V lost 3 bases and J 4 bases, leaving 12 bases between the germline ends.

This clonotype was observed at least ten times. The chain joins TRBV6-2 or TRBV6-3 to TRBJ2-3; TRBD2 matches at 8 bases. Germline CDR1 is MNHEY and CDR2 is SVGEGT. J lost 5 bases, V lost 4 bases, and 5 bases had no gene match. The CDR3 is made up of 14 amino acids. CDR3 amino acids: CASSLGLAGDTQYF. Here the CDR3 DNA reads TGTGCCAGCAGTTTAGGACTAGCTGGAGATACGCAGTATTTT.

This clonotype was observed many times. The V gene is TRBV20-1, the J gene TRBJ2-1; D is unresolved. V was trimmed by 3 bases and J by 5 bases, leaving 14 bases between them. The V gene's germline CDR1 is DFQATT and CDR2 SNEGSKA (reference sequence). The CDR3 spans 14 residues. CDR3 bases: TGCAGTGCTAGTCTGGCTACGCGAAACAATGAGCAGTTCTTC. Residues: CSASLATRNNEQFF.

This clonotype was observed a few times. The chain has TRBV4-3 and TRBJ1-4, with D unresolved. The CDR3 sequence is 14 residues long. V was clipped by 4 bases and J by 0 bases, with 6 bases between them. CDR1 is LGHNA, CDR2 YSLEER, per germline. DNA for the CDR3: TGCGCCAGCAGCCGGGCCGCAACTAATGAAAAACTGTTTTTT. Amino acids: CASSRAATNEKLFF.

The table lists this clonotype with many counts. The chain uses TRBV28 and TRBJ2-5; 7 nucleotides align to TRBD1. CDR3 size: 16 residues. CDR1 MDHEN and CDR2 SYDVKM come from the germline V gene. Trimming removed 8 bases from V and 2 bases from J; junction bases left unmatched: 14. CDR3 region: CASQGQQGSIQETQYF. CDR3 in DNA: TGTGCCAGCCAAGGGCAACAGGGGTCCATTCAAGAGACCCAGTACTTC.

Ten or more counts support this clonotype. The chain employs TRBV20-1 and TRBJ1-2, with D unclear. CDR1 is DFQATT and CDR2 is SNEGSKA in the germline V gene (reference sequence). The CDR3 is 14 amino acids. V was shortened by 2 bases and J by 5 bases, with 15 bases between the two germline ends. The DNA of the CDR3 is TGCAGTGCTAGAATTGTGGCGTTAGCATATGGCTACACCTTC. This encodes CSARIVALAYGYTF.

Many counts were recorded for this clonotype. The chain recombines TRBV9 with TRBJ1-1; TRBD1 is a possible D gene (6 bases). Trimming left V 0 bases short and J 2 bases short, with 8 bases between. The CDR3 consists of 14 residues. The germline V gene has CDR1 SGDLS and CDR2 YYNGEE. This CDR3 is CASSVDGGNTEAFF. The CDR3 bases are TGTGCCAGCAGCGTAGACGGGGGCAACACTGAAGCTTTCTTT.

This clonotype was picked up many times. CDR3 loop: CSASGHRETQYF. CDR3 nucleotide sequence: TGCAGCGCTTCAGGGCATCGAGAGACCCAGTACTTC. This chain connects TRBV20-1 to TRBJ2-5; the D gene is possibly TRBD1 (5 bases). The germline gives CDR1 DFQATT, CDR2 SNEGSKA (reference sequence). There are 12 residues in the CDR3.

In DNA, the CDR3 is TGTGCCAGCTCACCAGTTGCCTCAACTAATGAAAAACTGTTTTTT. Protein product: CASSPVASTNEKLFF. This sequence joins TRBV18 and TRBJ1-4; D gene ambiguous. The CDR3 has 15 amino acids. Trimming removed 2 bases from V and 0 bases from J, with 7 bases in between. The germline V gene has CDR1 KGHSH and CDR2 LQKENI.

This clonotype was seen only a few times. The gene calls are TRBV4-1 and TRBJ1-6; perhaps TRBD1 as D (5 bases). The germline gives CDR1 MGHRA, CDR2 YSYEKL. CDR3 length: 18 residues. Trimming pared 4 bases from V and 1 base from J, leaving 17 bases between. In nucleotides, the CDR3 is TGCGCCAGCAGCCGTCACGAGGGGAGGATTTCCTATAATTCACCCCTCCACTTT. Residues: CASSRHEGRISYNSPLHF.

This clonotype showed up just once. CDR3 region: CASSDRPRLSYNEQFF. The CDR3 coding sequence is TGTGCCAGCAGCGACAGACCCCGCCTCTCCTACAATGAGCAGTTCTTC. V gene TRBV9 combines with J gene TRBJ2-1; unclear D gene. The ends were cut back, 3 bases at V and 0 bases at J, with 13 bases in the middle. Germline V CDR1 and CDR2: SGDLS, YYNGEE. The CDR3 runs to 16 residues.

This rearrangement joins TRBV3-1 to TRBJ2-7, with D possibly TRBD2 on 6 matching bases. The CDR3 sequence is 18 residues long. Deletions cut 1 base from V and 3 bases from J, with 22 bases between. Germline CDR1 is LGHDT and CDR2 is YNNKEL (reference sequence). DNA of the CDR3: TGTGCCAGCAGCCAAGCGCCGTTCACTAGCTGGGCCTTCTACGAGCAGTACTTC. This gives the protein CASSQAPFTSWAFYEQYF.

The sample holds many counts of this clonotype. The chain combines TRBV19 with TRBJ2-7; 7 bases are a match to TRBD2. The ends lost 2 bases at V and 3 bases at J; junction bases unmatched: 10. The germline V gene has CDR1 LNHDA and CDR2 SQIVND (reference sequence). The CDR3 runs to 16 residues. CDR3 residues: CASSISRDYRLYEQYF. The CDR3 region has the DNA TGTGCCAGTAGTATATCTCGGGACTACCGACTCTACGAGCAGTACTTC.

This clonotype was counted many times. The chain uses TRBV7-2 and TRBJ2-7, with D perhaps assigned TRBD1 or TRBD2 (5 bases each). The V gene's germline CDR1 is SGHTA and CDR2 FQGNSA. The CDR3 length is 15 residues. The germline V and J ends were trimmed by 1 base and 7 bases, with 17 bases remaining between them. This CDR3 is CASSLVVSLGDEQYF. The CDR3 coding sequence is TGTGCCAGCAGCTTAGTGGTCTCCCTGGGGGATGAGCAGTACTTC.

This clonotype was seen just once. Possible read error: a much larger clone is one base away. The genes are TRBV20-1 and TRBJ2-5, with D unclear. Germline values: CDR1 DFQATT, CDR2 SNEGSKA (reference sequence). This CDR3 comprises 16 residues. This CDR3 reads CSASPLTSSDQGTQYF. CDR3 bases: TGCAGTGCTAGTCCCCTGACTTCGTCGGACCAAGGGACCCAGTACTTC.

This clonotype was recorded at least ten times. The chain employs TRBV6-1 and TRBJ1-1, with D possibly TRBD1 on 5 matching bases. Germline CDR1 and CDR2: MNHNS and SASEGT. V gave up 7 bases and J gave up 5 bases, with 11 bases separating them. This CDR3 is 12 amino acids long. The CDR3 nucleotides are TGTGCCAGCAACCAGGGAGGAACTGAAGCTTTCTTT. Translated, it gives CASNQGGTEAFF.

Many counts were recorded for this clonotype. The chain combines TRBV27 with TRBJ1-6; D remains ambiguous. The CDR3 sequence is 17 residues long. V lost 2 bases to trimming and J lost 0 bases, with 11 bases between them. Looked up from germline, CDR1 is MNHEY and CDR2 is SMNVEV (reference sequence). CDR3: CASSLGDPSSYNSPLHF. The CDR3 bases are TGTGCCAGCAGTTTAGGGGATCCTAGCTCCTATAATTCACCCCTCCACTTT.